Listed below are T cell receptor beta chains from one sample, sequenced in a study of T cells after somatic rescue of genetic block. Profiled with immunoSEQ multiplex PCR; TCRdb holds only in-frame clones, not every one. In the table there are some 74,000 clones, roughly 93% of which are singletons. The sample comprised peripheral blood mononuclear cells (PBMCs). These receptors all come from a man aged 30 to 39. CDR3s include the opening cysteine and the closing phenylalanine or tryptophan. A D gene is named only where the DNA matches it firmly. Size values are once, few and many counts, or a class for expanded clones, and some rows have none.

abundance	d_gene	v_gene	j_gene	CDR3aa	CDR3nt
-	-	TRBV5-4	TRBJ2-5	CASSLTGRRQETQYF	TGTGCCAGCAGCTTGACAGGGAGACGTCAAGAGACCCAGTACTTC
once	TRBD2	TRBV5-1	TRBJ2-2	CASSPGGANTGELFF	TGCGCCAGCAGCCCCGGGGGGGCGAACACCGGGGAGCTGTTTTTT
-	TRBD1	TRBV5-1	TRBJ2-1	CASRGQGALYEQFF	TGCGCCAGCAGGGGGCAGGGGGCGCTTTATGAGCAGTTCTTC
-	-	TRBV19	TRBJ2-2	CASSAPRAGELFF	TGTGCCAGTAGTGCACCCCGGGCCGGGGAGCTGTTTTTT
-	TRBD2	TRBV2	TRBJ2-1	CASTRGTTYNEQFF	TGTGCCAGCACCCGCGGGACTACATACAATGAGCAGTTCTTC
-	TRBD1	TRBV6-6	TRBJ1-6	CASSGQGGSPLHF	TGTGCCAGTTCTGGACAGGGGGGCTCACCCCTCCACTTT
-	-	TRBV5-4	TRBJ2-3	CASSRDSTDTQYF	TGTGCCAGCAGCCGAGATAGCACAGATACGCAGTATTTT
-	TRBD1	TRBV5-6	TRBJ2-7	CASSLTPGQLYEQYF	TGTGCCAGCAGCTTGACTCCGGGACAGCTCTACGAGCAGTACTTC
-	-	TRBV5-4	TRBJ2-2	CASSWERGGNTGELFF	TGTGCCAGCAGCTGGGAGAGAGGTGGGAACACCGGGGAGCTGTTTTTT
-	-	TRBV7-8	TRBJ1-5	CASSLDGRDSNQPQHF	TGTGCCAGCAGCTTAGATGGCAGGGATAGCAATCAGCCCCAGCATTTT
-	-	TRBV2	TRBJ1-1	CASSESGGRNTEAFF	TGTGCCAGCAGTGAATCGGGGGGCAGGAACACTGAAGCTTTCTTT
-	-	TRBV2	TRBJ2-7	CASSEAYEQYF	TGTGCCAGCAGTGAAGCCTACGAGCAGTACTTC
-	TRBD2	TRBV5-6	TRBJ2-7	CASSLIGLAGEAYEQYF	TGTGCCAGCAGCTTGATCGGACTAGCGGGAGAAGCCTACGAGCAGTACTTC
-	-	TRBV5-4	TRBJ2-5	CASSLVGMETQYF	TGTGCCAGCAGCTTGGTAGGGATGGAGACCCAGTACTTC
-	TRBD2	TRBV7-2	TRBJ2-1	CASSLLGSTSGGRGNEQFF	TGTGCCAGCAGCTTACTTGGATCGACTAGCGGGGGGAGGGGCAATGAGCAGTTCTTC
-	-	TRBV4-1	TRBJ2-7	CASSQVPGAYEQYF	TGCGCCAGCAGCCAAGTGCCGGGGGCCTACGAGCAGTACTTC
-	TRBD1	TRBV15	TRBJ1-1	CATNSGQTNTEAFF	TGTGCCACAAACTCGGGACAGACGAACACTGAAGCTTTCTTT
-	-	TRBV25-1	TRBJ1-1	CASSVAVNTEAFF	TGTGCCAGCAGTGTAGCAGTGAACACTGAAGCTTTCTTT
-	TRBD2	TRBV6-4	TRBJ2-1	CASSETLRTTSGAYNEQFF	TGTGCCAGCAGTGAGACTTTAAGGACAACTAGCGGGGCTTACAATGAGCAGTTCTTC
-	-	TRBV19	TRBJ1-2	CASSKGRSGYTF	TGTGCCAGTAGTAAGGGACGGAGTGGCTACACCTTC
-	-	TRBV11-3	TRBJ2-3	CASSLGPSGMQYF	TGTGCCAGCAGCTTAGGACCCTCGGGGATGCAGTATTTT
-	TRBD1	TRBV4-3	TRBJ2-5	CASSLLPTGPQETQYF	TGCGCCAGCAGCCTTCTCCCGACAGGGCCCCAAGAGACCCAGTACTTC